This T cell receptor (beta chain) originates from a study of regulatory T cells in long-lasting Graves disease. Through Arm-PCR of CDR3 regions and iRepertoire HTBI primers, TCR beta libraries were built. MiXCR was run by TCRdb on the multiplex PCR reads, yielding one entry per CDR3 protein. The sample gives a few hundred thousand distinct CDR3 sequences, approximately 20% of which show up once; less than 25% is in the top ten. Unmatched junction bases numbered 10, after V lost 4 bases and J lost 3 bases. The CDR3 has 15 amino acids. Germline-derived CDR1 and CDR2 are SQVTM and ANQGSEA. The time point denotes: newly diagnosed GD, antithyroid drugs for less than 3 months. Construction of the TCR library relied on RNA isolated from PBMCs. This clonotype was recorded at least ten times. Its antigen remains unidentified. Study-wide points: When disease was persistent, TRBV28, TRBJ1-2 and TRBJ2-5 were the favored segments.

The sample was peripheral blood mononuclear cells (PBMCs), taken at new diagnosis, from a patient treated with antithyroid drugs. The V and J genes are TRBV29-1 and TRBJ2-3, with TRBD2 matching 7 bases. The sequence derives from a female donor with Graves disease. Here the CDR3 DNA reads TGCAGCGTTGGACTTTGGGCGGGAGTTACAGATACGCAGTATTTT. Translation gives CSVGLWAGVTDTQYF.